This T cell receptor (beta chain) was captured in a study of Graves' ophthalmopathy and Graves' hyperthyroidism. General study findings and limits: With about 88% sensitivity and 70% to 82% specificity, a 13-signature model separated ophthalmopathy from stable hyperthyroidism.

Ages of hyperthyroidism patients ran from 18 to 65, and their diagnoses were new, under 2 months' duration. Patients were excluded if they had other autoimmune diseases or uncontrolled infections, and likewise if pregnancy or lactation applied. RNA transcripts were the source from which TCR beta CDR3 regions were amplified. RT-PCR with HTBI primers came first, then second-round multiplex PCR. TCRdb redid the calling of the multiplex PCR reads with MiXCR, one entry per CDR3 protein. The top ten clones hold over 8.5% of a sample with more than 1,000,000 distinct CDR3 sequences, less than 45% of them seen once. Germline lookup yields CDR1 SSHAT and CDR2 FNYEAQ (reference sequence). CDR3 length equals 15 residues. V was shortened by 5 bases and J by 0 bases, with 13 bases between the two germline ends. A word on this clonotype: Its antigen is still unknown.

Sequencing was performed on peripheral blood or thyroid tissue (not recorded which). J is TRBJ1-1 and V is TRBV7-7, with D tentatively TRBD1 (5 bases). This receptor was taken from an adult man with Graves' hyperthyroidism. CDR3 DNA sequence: TGTGCCAGCAGCACCGGGGACGGGCTGAACACTGAAGCTTTCTTT. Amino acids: CASSTGDGLNTEAFF.